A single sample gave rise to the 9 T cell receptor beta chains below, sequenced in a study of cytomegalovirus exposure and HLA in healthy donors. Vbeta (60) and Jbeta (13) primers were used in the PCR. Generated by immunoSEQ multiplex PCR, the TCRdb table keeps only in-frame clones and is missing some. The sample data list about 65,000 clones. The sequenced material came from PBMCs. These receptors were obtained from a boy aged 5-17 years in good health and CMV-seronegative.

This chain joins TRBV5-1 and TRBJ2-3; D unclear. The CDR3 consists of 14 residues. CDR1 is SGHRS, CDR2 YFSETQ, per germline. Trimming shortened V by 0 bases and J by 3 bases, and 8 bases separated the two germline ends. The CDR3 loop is CASSLEAETDTQYF. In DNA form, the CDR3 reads TGCGCCAGCAGCTTGGAGGCGGAAACAGATACGCAGTATTTT.

CDR3: CASSLGKQSYGYTF. DNA of the CDR3: TGTGCCAGCAGCTTGGGAAAACAGTCCTATGGCTACACCTTC. This chain uses TRBV5-5 with TRBJ1-2; D uncertain. V was trimmed by 0 bases and J by 4 bases, leaving 10 bases between them. This CDR3 spans 14 amino acids. The germline V gene encodes CDR1 SGHKS and CDR2 YYEKEE (reference sequence).

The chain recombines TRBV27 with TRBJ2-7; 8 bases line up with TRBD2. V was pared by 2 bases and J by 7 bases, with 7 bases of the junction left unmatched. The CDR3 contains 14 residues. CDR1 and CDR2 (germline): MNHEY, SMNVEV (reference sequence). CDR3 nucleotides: TGTGCCAGCAGTTTAGCGGGGGGCCTAGGGGAGCAGTACTTC. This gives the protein CASSLAGGLGEQYF.

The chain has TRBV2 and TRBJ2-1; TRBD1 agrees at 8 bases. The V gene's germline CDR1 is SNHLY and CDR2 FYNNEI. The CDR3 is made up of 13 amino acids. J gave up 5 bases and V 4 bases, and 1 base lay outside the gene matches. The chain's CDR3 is CASSVDRDNEQFF. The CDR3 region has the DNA TGTGCCAGCAGTGTGGACAGGGACAATGAGCAGTTCTTC.

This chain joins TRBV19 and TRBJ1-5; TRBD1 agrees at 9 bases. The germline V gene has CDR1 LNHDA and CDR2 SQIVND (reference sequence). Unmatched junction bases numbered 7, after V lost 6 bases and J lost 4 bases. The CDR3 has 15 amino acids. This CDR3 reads CASRVSGTGNQPQHF. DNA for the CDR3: TGTGCCAGTAGAGTGTCCGGGACAGGGAATCAGCCCCAGCATTTT. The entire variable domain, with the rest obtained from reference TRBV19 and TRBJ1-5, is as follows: DGGITQSPKYLFRKEGQNVTLSCEQNLNHDAMYWYRQDPGQGLRLIYYSQIVNDFQKGDIAEGYSVSREKKESFPLTVTSAQKNPTAFYLCASRVSGTGNQPQHFGDGTRLSIL.

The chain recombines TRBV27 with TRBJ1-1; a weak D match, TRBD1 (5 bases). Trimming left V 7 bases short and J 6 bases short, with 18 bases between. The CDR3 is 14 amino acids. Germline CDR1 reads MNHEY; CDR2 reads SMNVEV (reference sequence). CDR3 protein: CASTRTATGAEAFF. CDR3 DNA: TGTGCCAGCACTAGGACGGCAACAGGCGCTGAAGCTTTCTTT.

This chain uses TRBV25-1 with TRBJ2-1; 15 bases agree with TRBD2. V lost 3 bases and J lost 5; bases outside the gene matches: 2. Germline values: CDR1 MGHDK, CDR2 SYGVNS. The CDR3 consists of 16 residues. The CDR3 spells CASSEGLAGGHNEQFF. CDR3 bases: TGTGCCAGCAGTGAGGGACTAGCGGGAGGCCACAATGAGCAGTTCTTC.

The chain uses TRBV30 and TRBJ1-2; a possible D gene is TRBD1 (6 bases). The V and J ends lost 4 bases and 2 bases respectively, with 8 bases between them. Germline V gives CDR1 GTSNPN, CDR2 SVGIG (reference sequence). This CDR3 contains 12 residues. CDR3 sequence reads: CAWTQGNYGYTF. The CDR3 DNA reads TGTGCCTGGACACAGGGAAACTATGGCTACACCTTC.

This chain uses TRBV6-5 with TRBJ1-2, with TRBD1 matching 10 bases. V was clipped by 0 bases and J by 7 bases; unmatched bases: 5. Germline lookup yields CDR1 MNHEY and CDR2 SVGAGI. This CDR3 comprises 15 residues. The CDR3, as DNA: TGTGCCAGCAGTTACTCCGGGACAGGGGATAGTGGCTACACCTTC. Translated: CASSYSGTGDSGYTF.